These 11 T cell receptor beta chains were all obtained from the same sample, sequenced in a study of blood T cells in healthy people across ages (dated by TCRdb to about 2015). Libraries were constructed by 5' RACE. Sequencing instrument: Illumina HiSeq 2500. A second roughly 7 to 11 cycle PCR used a sample-barcoded 5' primer and a J-beta primer mix. TCRdb reprocessed the public reads (quality trimming at Q25 with fastp, clone calling with MiXCR) and kept in-frame beta chains. One record per CDR3 amino acid sequence lists the most common genes and DNA. In all, the sample holds more than 650,000 distinct CDR3 sequences, and roughly 20% of those were seen once. The ten largest clones take up around a fifth of the sample. The material sequenced was blood. These receptors were collected from a man aged 65 to 85 in good health.

This clonotype showed up just a few times. The chain couples TRBV14 to TRBJ1-4, with D maybe TRBD1 (5 bases). V gave up 0 bases and J gave up 8 bases, with 13 bases separating them. The CDR3 totals 15 residues. CDR1 and CDR2 (germline): SGHDN, FVKESK. The CDR3 coding sequence is TGTGCCAGCAGCCAAGAACCGCAGGGACGGGAAAAACTGTTTTTT. Translating it yields CASSQEPQGREKLFF.

This clonotype was observed many times. The chain uses TRBV20-1 and TRBJ2-5; 10 bases match TRBD2. The CDR3 covers 14 residues. Germline V gene sequence: CDR1 DFQATT, CDR2 SNEGSKA (reference sequence). Trimming at V came to 2 bases and at J to 1 base, leaving 1 base not matched to a gene. DNA of the CDR3: TGCAGTGCTAGACTAGCGGGGGCCCAAGAGACCCAGTACTTC. Its protein product is CSARLAGAQETQYF.

The genes are TRBV29-1 and TRBJ2-1; TRBD1 or TRBD2 may be the D gene (6 bases each). This CDR3 comprises 14 residues. Between the trimmed V and J ends, which lost 3 bases and 8 bases, there was a span of 17 bases. Germline V gene data show CDR1 as SQVTM and CDR2 as ANQGSEA. CDR3 amino acids: CSVDWGRGGDEQFF. The CDR3 DNA sequence: TGCAGCGTTGATTGGGGCAGGGGAGGTGATGAGCAGTTCTTC.

The rearrangement uses TRBV6-2 or TRBV6-3 and TRBJ2-6, with 10 nucleotides matching TRBD1. V lost 8 bases, J lost 3 bases, and 10 bases stayed unmatched. This CDR3 spans 17 amino acids. Germline V gives CDR1 MNHEY, CDR2 SVGEGT. CDR3 sequence (DNA): TGTGCCAGCTGCTCCGGGACAGGGGTTGGTGGGGCCAACGTCCTGACTTTC. As protein: CASCSGTGVGGANVLTF.

The chain employs TRBV6-2 or TRBV6-3 and TRBJ2-5; TRBD2 matches at 8 bases. With the DNA end fitting TRBJ2-7 better, the J assignment may be wrong. The CDR3 extends over 13 amino acids. From germline, CDR1 is MNHEY and CDR2 SVGEGT. CDR3 loop: CASRQTSGYEQYV. The CDR3 nucleotides are TGTGCCAGCCGCCAAACTAGCGGCTACGAGCAGTACGTC.

This clonotype occurred once. The rearrangement joins TRBV15 to TRBJ2-5; TRBD1 matches 9 bases. Trimming at V came to 1 base and at J to 4 bases, leaving 4 bases not matched to a gene. This CDR3 spans 15 amino acids. CDR1 and CDR2 from the germline V gene are LNHNV and YYDKDF (reference sequence). The CDR3 bases are TGTGCCACCAGCAGAGGTGACAGGGGGAGAGAGACCCAGTACTTC. Its protein is CATSRGDRGRETQYF.

This clonotype turned up a few times. The chain combines TRBV3-1 with TRBJ1-4; 8 bases agree with TRBD1. Germline trimming cut 0 bases from V and 8 bases from J; bases unmatched to any gene: 8. Germline V gives CDR1 LGHDT, CDR2 YNNKEL (reference sequence). The CDR3 spans 16 residues. CDR3 in amino acids: CASSQDGGTGSEKLFF. The CDR3, as DNA: TGTGCCAGCAGCCAAGATGGCGGGACAGGATCAGAAAAACTGTTTTTT. Drawing the rest from reference TRBV3-1 and TRBJ1-4, the complete variable domain is DTAVSQTPKYLVTQMGNDKSIKCEQNLGHDTMYWYKQDSKKFLKIMFSYNNKELIINETVPNRFSPKSPDKAHLNLHINSLELGDSAVYFCASSQDGGTGSEKLFFGSGTQLSVL.

This clonotype was picked up a small number of times. The V gene is TRBV11-2, the J gene TRBJ2-3, with TRBD2 matching over 12 bases. Germline V CDR1 and CDR2: SGHAT, FQNNGV. V was clipped by 2 bases and J by 0 bases; unmatched bases: 3. The CDR3 is made up of 17 amino acids. CDR3 in amino acids: CASSLLAGGFSTDTQYF. The CDR3 nucleotides read TGTGCCAGCAGCTTACTAGCGGGGGGGTTCAGCACAGATACGCAGTATTTT.

This clonotype was found a few times. The gene calls are TRBV27 and TRBJ1-1; D gene unclear. The CDR3 consists of 13 residues. Trimming stripped 3 bases from V and 4 bases from J, with 9 bases between. Germline lookup yields CDR1 MNHEY and CDR2 SMNVEV (reference sequence). The CDR3 sequence is CASSFWMGTEAFF. CDR3 in DNA: TGTGCCAGCAGTTTCTGGATGGGCACTGAAGCTTTCTTT.

The chain carries TRBV7-3 and TRBJ2-5, with D possibly matching TRBD2 (6 bases). Per germline, CDR1 SGHTA and CDR2 FQGTGA. V was shortened by 5 bases and J by 2 bases, with 15 bases between the two germline ends. The CDR3 length is 15 residues. CDR3 nucleotide sequence: TGTGCCAGCAGCCAAATAGGCGGGATACAAGAGACCCAGTACTTC. Protein sequence: CASSQIGGIQETQYF.

This clonotype appeared a few times. The chain uses TRBV27 and TRBJ2-5; 7 bases agree with TRBD1. Germline assignment: CDR1 MNHEY and CDR2 SMNVEV (reference sequence). The CDR3 is 15 residues long. V lost 5 bases and J lost 2; bases outside the gene matches: 8. The CDR3 reads CASSRTGFLQETQYF. The CDR3 DNA reads as TGTGCCAGCAGTCGGACAGGCTTCTTACAAGAGACCCAGTACTTC.